These 14 T cell receptor beta chains came from one sample sequenced in a study of resident and recirculating memory T cells in vitiligo. TCRdb's copy holds only in-frame clones and misses some; the assay was immunoSEQ multiplex PCR. Here the sample spans approximately 69,000 clones, more than 85% being singletons. Sequenced: blood. The receptors originated from a male donor with vitiligo.

The chain links TRBV7-9 to TRBJ1-4; D perhaps matches TRBD1 (5 bases). Germline CDR1 reads SEHNR; CDR2 reads FQNEAQ (reference sequence). V shed 1 base and J shed 5 bases, with 11 bases lying between them. This CDR3 has 15 amino acids. CDR3 amino acids: CASSLGGTPNEKLFF. The CDR3 DNA reads as TGTGCCAGCAGCTTAGGCGGGACTCCCAATGAAAAACTGTTTTTT.

The gene calls are TRBV30 and TRBJ1-2, with 7 bases fitting TRBD1. The J segment lost 4 bases and the V segment lost 4 bases, leaving 6 bases of the junction unmatched. The CDR3 length is 13 residues. The V gene's germline CDR1 is GTSNPN and CDR2 SVGIG (reference sequence). The DNA for the CDR3 is TGTGCCTGGAACCGGGACAGCATCTATGGCTACACCTTC. This sequence encodes CAWNRDSIYGYTF.

This clone occurred once. For the CDR3, the DNA is TGCGCCAGCAGTTTAGGGGGGCTAGCGGGGGGGAACCAAGAGACCCAGTACTTC. Translating it yields CASSLGGLAGGNQETQYF. The rearrangement joins TRBV4-3 to TRBJ2-5; 12 nucleotides line up with TRBD2. V was clipped by 6 bases and J by 0 bases; unmatched bases: 11. The CDR3 covers 18 residues. CDR1 is LGHNA, CDR2 YSLEER, per germline.

The gene calls are TRBV6-1 and TRBJ2-2, with D unresolved. CDR1 and CDR2 from the germline V gene are MNHNS and SASEGT. V lost 3 bases and J lost 0, with 5 bases in between. The CDR3 has 14 residues. In nucleotides, the CDR3 is TGTGCCAGCAGTGATAGAACGAACACCGGGGAGCTGTTTTTT. This sequence encodes CASSDRTNTGELFF.

The rearrangement uses TRBV5-1 and TRBJ1-5, with 7 bases fitting TRBD1. CDR1 is SGHRS and CDR2 is YFSETQ in the germline V gene. J lost 4 bases, V lost 0 bases, and 4 bases had no gene match. The CDR3 runs to 15 residues. The CDR3 here is CASSLGDRKNQPQHF. CDR3 in DNA: TGCGCCAGCAGCTTGGGGGACAGAAAGAATCAGCCCCAGCATTTT.

V and J are TRBV29-1 and TRBJ2-5; possible D gene TRBD2, 5 bases. There are 14 residues in the CDR3. Germline V gives CDR1 SQVTM, CDR2 ANQGSEA. The germline V and J ends were trimmed by 3 bases and 6 bases, with 17 bases remaining between them. DNA for the CDR3: TGCAGCGTTGAGATCCAGAGGGCCTTTAAGACCCAGTACTTC. Protein: CSVEIQRAFKTQYF. The complete variable domain, with remaining parts taken from reference TRBV29-1 and TRBJ2-5, reads SAVISQKPSRDICQRGTSLTIQCQVDSQVTMMFWYRQQPGQSLTLIATANQGSEATYESGFVIDKFPISRPNLTFSTLTVSNMSPEDSSIYLCSVEIQRAFKTQYFGPGTRLLVL.

J is TRBJ2-1 and V is TRBV25-1; 7 nucleotides agree with TRBD2. Germline trimming cut 1 base from V and 6 bases from J; bases unmatched to any gene: 6. CDR3 length: 15 amino acids. Germline lookup yields CDR1 MGHDK and CDR2 SYGVNS. As DNA, the CDR3 is TGTGCCAGCAGTGAATCTCGGGGGGTGGTCAATGAGCAGTTCTTC. This translates into CASSESRGVVNEQFF.

The chain is built from TRBV4-1 and TRBJ2-1; the D gene is possibly TRBD1 (6 bases). CDR1 is MGHRA and CDR2 is YSYEKL in the germline V gene. This CDR3 is 12 amino acids long. The V end was cut by 3 bases, the J end by 7 bases, with 7 bases between. CDR3 region: CASSQRGNEQFF. CDR3 DNA: TGCGCCAGCAGCCAGAGGGGGAATGAGCAGTTCTTC.

V gene TRBV7-3 combines with J gene TRBJ2-2; D remains unclear. This CDR3 region has 13 residues. V was pared by 5 bases and J by 5 bases, with 9 bases between. Germline lookup yields CDR1 SGHTA and CDR2 FQGTGA. This CDR3 reads CASSLPGTGELFF. CDR3 nucleotides: TGTGCCAGCAGCCTACCAGGTACCGGGGAGCTGTTTTTT.

The chain's CDR3 is CASMGRGPEKLFF. The DNA of the CDR3 is TGTGCCAGCATGGGCAGGGGGCCTGAAAAACTGTTTTTT. The rearrangement joins TRBV6-5 to TRBJ1-4, with 8 bases identical to TRBD1. The CDR3 length is 13 residues. Germline-derived CDR1 and CDR2 are MNHEY and SVGAGI. J was trimmed by 7 bases and V by 7 bases; bases with no gene match: 5.

The rearrangement joins TRBV7-2 to TRBJ1-1, with D unclear. Germline V CDR1 and CDR2: SGHTA, FQGNSA. This CDR3 region has 13 residues. The V gene lost 4 bases and the J gene lost 7 bases, with 13 bases spanning the gap. For the CDR3, the DNA is TGTGCCAGCAGCTACGACACGTACGATGAAGCTTTCTTT. Translation: CASSYDTYDEAFF. Using reference TRBV7-2 and TRBJ1-1 for the parts outside the CDR3, the full variable domain is GAGVSQSPSNKVTEKGKDVELRCDPISGHTALYWYRQSLGQGLEFLIYFQGNSAPDKSGLPSDRFSAERTGGSVSTLTIQRTQQEDSAVYLCASSYDTYDEAFFGQGTRLTVV.

CDR3 residues: CASSYSKTGGSNTQYF. In nucleotides, the CDR3 is TGTGCCAGCAGTTACTCGAAGACAGGGGGATCAAATACGCAGTATTTT. The chain combines TRBV6-7 with TRBJ2-3, with 9 positions matching TRBD1. TRBV6-7 is given ORF status, its function remaining uncertain. The CDR3 is made up of 16 amino acids. Trimming cost V 0 bases and J 7 bases; bases outside gene matches: 8.

V usage is TRBV5-3 and J usage is TRBJ1-5; 9 bases agree with TRBD1. TRBV5-3 belongs to the ORF category, with a function that is uncertain. The CDR3 has 15 residues. With 4 bases clipped from V and 4 bases from J, the junction kept 6 bases outside the gene matches. CDR3 nucleotides: TGTGCCAGAAGCCAGGACAGGGGCCTTAATCAGCCCCAGCATTTT. This sequence encodes CARSQDRGLNQPQHF.

J is TRBJ1-2 and V is TRBV10-3; a possible D gene is TRBD1 (5 bases). Trimming stripped 2 bases from V and 6 bases from J, with 10 bases between. The germline V gene has CDR1 ENHRY and CDR2 SYGVKD. The CDR3 has 13 residues. The CDR3 bases are TGTGCCATCAGTGAGGGGCAGGGTAATGGCTACACCTTC. Encoded protein: CAISEGQGNGYTF.